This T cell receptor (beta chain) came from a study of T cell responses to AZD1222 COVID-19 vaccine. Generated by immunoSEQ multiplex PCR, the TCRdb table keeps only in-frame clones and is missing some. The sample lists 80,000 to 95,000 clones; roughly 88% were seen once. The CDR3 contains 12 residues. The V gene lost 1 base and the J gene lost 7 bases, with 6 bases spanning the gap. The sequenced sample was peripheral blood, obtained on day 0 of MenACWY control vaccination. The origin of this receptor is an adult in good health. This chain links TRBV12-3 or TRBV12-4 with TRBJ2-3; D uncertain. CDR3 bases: TGTGCCAGCAGTTTAGAAATCCATACGCAGTATTTT. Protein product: CASSLEIHTQYF.